This is a list of T cell receptor beta chains from one sample in a study of T cells in localized non-small cell lung cancer. Profiled with immunoSEQ multiplex PCR; TCRdb holds only in-frame clones, not every one. The sample consists of roughly 1,200 clones, 21% of them appearing once. The material sequenced was normal lung tissue next to the tumor, taken before any cancer treatment. These receptors all come from a male donor older than 55 with stage III lung adenocarcinoma. Each CDR3 is given with its conserved first and last residue. A D gene is named only where the DNA matches it firmly. Not every row has a clone size; where given, it reads once, few, many or a size class.

v_call,j_call,d_call,clone_size,cdr3_aa,cdr3_nt
TRBV14,TRBJ2-7,TRBD1,NA,CASSTQTGSYEQYF,TGTGCCAGCAGCACGCAGACAGGGTCCTACGAGCAGTACTTC
TRBV9,TRBJ2-1,NA,NA,CASSERLERNNEQFF,TGTGCCAGCAGTGAACGACTAGAACGCAACAATGAGCAGTTCTTC
TRBV6-8,TRBJ2-1,TRBD2,medium-sized,CASSRTSGGARGYEQFF,TGTGCCAGCAGCCGGACTAGCGGGGGGGCCCGGGGATATGAGCAGTTCTTC
TRBV6-8,TRBJ2-2,NA,NA,CASSYNTGELFF,TGTGCCAGCAGTTACAACACCGGGGAGCTGTTTTTT
TRBV19,TRBJ2-1,TRBD2,few,CASSMGGRGALYNEQFF,TGTGCCAGTAGTATGGGTGGGCGGGGGGCCCTCTACAATGAGCAGTTCTTC
TRBV7-2,TRBJ1-2,TRBD1,medium-sized,CASRRQGVDGYTF,TGTGCCAGCAGGAGACAGGGGGTGGATGGCTACACCTTC
TRBV5-1,TRBJ1-4,NA,NA,CASSLDLTGQKLFF,TGCGCCAGCAGCTTGGACCTGACAGGCCAAAAACTGTTTTTT
TRBV6-8,TRBJ1-1,TRBD1,large,CASSASGTGDTEAFF,TGTGCCAGCAGTGCATCAGGGACAGGGGACACTGAAGCTTTCTTT
TRBV25-1,TRBJ1-5,NA,NA,CASSGVGNQPQHF,TGTGCCAGCAGTGGGGTAGGGAATCAGCCCCAGCATTTT
TRBV6-8,TRBJ1-2,NA,few,CASSAGANYGYTF,TGTGCCAGCAGTGCAGGGGCGAACTATGGCTACACCTTC
TRBV11-3,TRBJ1-5,NA,medium-sized,CASSLWTDPNQPQHF,TGTGCCAGCAGCCTATGGACAGACCCCAATCAGCCCCAGCATTTT
TRBV6-8,TRBJ2-7,NA,NA,CASAAGIYEQYF,TGTGCCAGCGCGGCAGGGATCTACGAGCAGTACTTC
TRBV14,TRBJ1-4,NA,NA,CASSQPGPLRVLFF,TGTGCCAGCAGCCAGCCGGGACCCCTAAGGGTACTGTTTTTT
TRBV11-3,TRBJ2-1,TRBD2,medium-sized,CASSFGGLAGFNEQFF,TGTGCCAGCAGCTTTGGGGGACTAGCGGGATTCAATGAGCAGTTCTTC
TRBV11-3,TRBJ2-1,NA,few,CASSLFGSPSSYNEQFF,TGTGCCAGCAGCTTGTTCGGCTCCCCGAGCTCCTACAATGAGCAGTTCTTC
TRBV29-1,TRBJ1-2,NA,NA,CSVEVAGVEGYTF,TGCAGCGTTGAGGTGGCAGGCGTCGAAGGCTACACCTTC
TRBV9,TRBJ2-6,NA,medium-sized,CASRVGGGANVLTF,TGTGCCAGCAGAGTAGGAGGTGGGGCCAACGTCCTGACTTTC
TRBV11-3,TRBJ1-3,NA,NA,CASSPYGGSSGNTIYF,TGTGCCAGCAGTCCGTACGGGGGCTCCTCTGGAAACACCATATATTTT
TRBV11-3,TRBJ1-1,NA,medium-sized,CASSSLLTLGRLNTEAFF,TGTGCCAGCAGCTCACTACTAACACTGGGCAGATTGAACACTGAAGCTTTCTTT
TRBV6-8,TRBJ1-1,TRBD1,few,CASRGDRGPEFKAFF,TGTGCCAGCAGGGGGGACAGGGGCCCAGAGTTTAAAGCTTTCTTT
TRBV11-3,TRBJ1-3,NA,few,CASSFEGLVRGNTIYF,TGTGCCAGCAGCTTCGAGGGACTAGTCCGTGGAAACACCATATATTTT
TRBV19,TRBJ2-5,NA,NA,CASRVGNGETQYF,TGTGCCAGTAGGGTCGGGAACGGGGAGACCCAGTACTTC
TRBV11-3,TRBJ2-7,TRBD2,few,CASSLGGGTYEQYF,TGTGCCAGCAGCTTAGGCGGGGGGACCTACGAGCAGTACTTC
TRBV29-1,TRBJ2-7,TRBD2,NA,CSVFLETSTHEQYF,TGCAGCGTCTTCCTTGAGACTAGCACCCACGAGCAGTACTTC
TRBV19,TRBJ1-2,NA,few,CASSIVRQAKFYGYTF,TGTGCCAGTAGTATAGTCCGACAGGCGAAATTCTATGGCTACACCTTC
TRBV18,TRBJ2-5,NA,few,CASSPNGETQYF,TGTGCCAGCTCACCAAACGGGGAGACCCAGTACTTC
TRBV19,TRBJ2-7,NA,large,CASSDLNRQDPYF,TGTGCCAGTTCCGACCTCAATCGGCAGGATCCGTACTTC
TRBV5-1,TRBJ1-1,NA,NA,CASSGVGGANTEAFF,TGCGCCAGCAGCGGGGTGGGGGGCGCGAACACTGAAGCTTTCTTT
TRBV5-1,TRBJ2-1,TRBD2,NA,CASSFLGLAGGRYNEQFF,TGCGCCAGCAGCTTCCTGGGACTAGCGGGAGGGAGATACAATGAGCAGTTCTTC
TRBV6-7,TRBJ1-1,NA,NA,CASTQGTEAFF,TGTGCCAGCACACAGGGCACTGAAGCTTTCTTT
TRBV5-1,TRBJ2-1,NA,NA,CASSLSVQSYNEQFF,TGCGCCAGCTCGCTATCCGTCCAGTCCTACAATGAGCAGTTCTTC
TRBV19,TRBJ2-1,NA,NA,CAIGDSWSGEQFF,TGTGCCATCGGGGACTCCTGGTCGGGTGAGCAGTTCTTC
TRBV19,TRBJ1-1,NA,few,CASSIGLSEAFF,TGTGCCAGTAGTATCGGGCTTTCTGAAGCTTTCTTT
TRBV19,TRBJ2-1,TRBD2,NA,CASSIRLAGPYNEQFF,TGTGCCAGTAGTATAAGACTAGCGGGGCCCTACAATGAGCAGTTCTTC
TRBV11-3,TRBJ2-7,TRBD1,medium-sized,CASSLVLTGGAGEQYF,TGTGCCAGCAGCTTAGTATTAACAGGGGGCGCGGGAGAGCAGTACTTC